A single sample is the source of the 20 T cell receptor beta chains below, sequenced in a study of T cell repertoires in cytomegalovirus infection. TCRdb reanalysed the reads using MiXCR and keeps one entry per CDR3 protein. The repertoire holds 490,000 or so distinct CDR3 sequences, 10% to 12% seen once, with 10% to 13% in the top ten. The sample comprised PBMCs. These receptors originate from a human donor in good health (CMV status not recorded). Some clones in this sample may be carry-over from other donors' samples.

The table lists this clonotype with many counts. The chain employs TRBV12-3 or TRBV12-4 and TRBJ2-1; TRBD2 is a possible D gene (6 bases). V lost 3 bases, J lost 2 bases, and 8 bases lay in between. The CDR3 spans 14 residues. CDR3: CASSFSGAYNEQFF. The CDR3 coding sequence is TGTGCCAGCAGTTTTAGCGGAGCCTACAATGAGCAGTTCTTC.

The rearrangement uses TRBV24-1 and TRBJ2-2, with D possibly called TRBD1 or TRBD2 (5 bases each). Trimming pared 9 bases from V and 3 bases from J, leaving 10 bases between. Germline CDR1 KGHDR, CDR2 SFDVKD. The CDR3 contains 13 residues. DNA for the CDR3: TGTGCCACCGCGAGGGACGACACCGGGGAGCTGTTTTTT. Translated, it gives CATARDDTGELFF.

Many counts were recorded for this clonotype. The CDR3 sequence: CSAYGASGDTTDTQYF. CDR3 coding DNA: TGCAGTGCTTATGGGGCTAGCGGGGACACCACAGATACGCAGTATTTT. The J gene is TRBJ2-3, the V gene TRBV20-1; 9 bases map to TRBD2. After removal of 5 bases from V and 2 bases from J, the junction contained 11 bases not matched to a gene. Germline CDR1 DFQATT, CDR2 SNEGSKA (reference sequence). This CDR3 region has 16 residues.

This clonotype was observed a few times. The rearrangement uses TRBV15 and TRBJ1-1, with D perhaps matching TRBD1 (5 bases). The CDR3 has 15 residues. CDR1 is LNHNV and CDR2 is YYDKDF in the germline V gene (reference sequence). The ends were cut back, 0 bases at V and 4 bases at J, with 12 bases in the middle. In DNA form, the CDR3 reads TGTGCCACCAGCAGAGATATCGGGACCGGCACTGAAGCTTTCTTT. It specifies CATSRDIGTGTEAFF. Complete variable domain (other parts from reference TRBV15 and TRBJ1-1): DAMVIQNPRYQVTQFGKPVTLSCSQTLNHNVMYWYQQKSSQAPKLLFHYYDKDFNNEADTPDNFQSRRPNTSFCFLDIRSPGLGDTAMYLCATSRDIGTGTEAFFGQGTRLTVV.

This clonotype was observed at least ten times. This chain uses TRBV28 with TRBJ2-7; D is uncertain. Germline CDR1 MDHEN, CDR2 SYDVKM. The CDR3 is made up of 13 amino acids. Trimming took 2 bases from V and 0 from J, leaving 5 bases between them. The CDR3 DNA reads as TGTGCCAGCAGTTTAATAAACTCCTACGAGCAGTACTTC. Protein: CASSLINSYEQYF. The whole variable domain, filled in from reference TRBV28 and TRBJ2-7, reads DVKVTQSSRYLVKRTGEKVFLECVQDMDHENMFWYRQDPGLGLRLIYFSYDVKMKEKGDIPEGYSVSREKKERFSLILESASTNQTSMYLCASSLINSYEQYFGPGTRLTVT.

This clonotype was detected many times. The V and J genes are TRBV5-1 and TRBJ1-1; D is unclear. This CDR3 has 15 residues. V was pared by 4 bases and J by 1 base, with 14 bases between. Germline V gives CDR1 SGHRS, CDR2 YFSETQ. CDR3 in amino acids: CASSNITGPNTEAFF. CDR3 nucleotide sequence: TGCGCCAGCAGCAATATTACCGGGCCGAACACTGAAGCTTTCTTT.

This clonotype came up many times. V usage is TRBV7-9 and J usage is TRBJ2-3; 8 positions match TRBD2. Germline-derived CDR1 and CDR2 are SEHNR and FQNEAQ (reference sequence). The CDR3 totals 16 residues. V lost 8 bases to trimming and J lost 5 bases; unmatched junction nucleotides: 15. CDR3 in amino acids: CASGSYFIAGLDTQYF. As DNA, the CDR3 is TGTGCCAGCGGTTCGTATTTCATAGCGGGGCTAGATACGCAGTATTTT. Drawing the rest from reference TRBV7-9 and TRBJ2-3, the complete variable domain is DTGVSQNPRHKITKRGQNVTFRCDPISEHNRLYWYRQTLGQGPEFLTYFQNEAQLEKSRLLSDRFSAERPKGSFSTLEIQRTEQGDSAMYLCASGSYFIAGLDTQYFGPGTRLTVL.

CDR3 nucleotides: TGTGCCAGCAGCTTAGATGTAGGACAGGGGAACACAGATACGCAGTATTTT. Encoded protein: CASSLDVGQGNTDTQYF. The chain employs TRBV7-9 and TRBJ2-3; 9 nucleotides align to TRBD1. Germline CDR1 and CDR2: SEHNR and FQNEAQ (reference sequence). The CDR3 loop spans 17 amino acids. V was clipped by 1 base and J by 2 bases; unmatched bases: 7.

This rearrangement joins TRBV10-3 to TRBJ1-5, with 10 bases that match TRBD1. Looked up from germline, CDR1 is ENHRY and CDR2 is SYGVKD. After removal of 6 bases from V and 7 bases from J, the junction contained 9 bases not matched to a gene. This CDR3 has 15 amino acids. As DNA, the CDR3 is TGTGCCATCAGAGACGAACGGACAGGGGGACAGCCCCAGCATTTT. It is translated as CAIRDERTGGQPQHF.

This clonotype was seen repeatedly, ten times or more. The chain has TRBV7-2 and TRBJ2-7, with TRBD2 matching 9 bases. This CDR3 spans 15 amino acids. CDR1 and CDR2 (germline): SGHTA, FQGNSA. V was clipped by 5 bases and J by 5 bases; unmatched bases: 10. The CDR3 region has the DNA TGTGCCAGCAGCCTAGACGGGACTAGCAGTAACGAGCAGTACTTC. This codes for CASSLDGTSSNEQYF.

The chain couples TRBV20-1 to TRBJ2-7; maybe TRBD2 (5 bases). The CDR3 consists of 15 residues. V shed 0 bases and J shed 0 bases, with 12 bases lying between them. Germline V CDR1 and CDR2: DFQATT, SNEGSKA (reference sequence). This CDR3 reads CSARDPLGSSYEQYF. The DNA for the CDR3 is TGCAGTGCTAGAGATCCCCTAGGGAGCTCCTACGAGCAGTACTTC.

This clonotype was observed many times. The genes are TRBV6-2 or TRBV6-3 and TRBJ1-1; 7 bases are a match to TRBD1. CDR3 length: 13 residues. Germline lookup yields CDR1 MNHEY and CDR2 SVGEGT. V lost 6 bases to trimming and J lost 4 bases; unmatched junction nucleotides: 5. The CDR3, as DNA: TGTGCCAGCAGGCCGACAGGGTTCACTGAAGCTTTCTTT. Translated, it gives CASRPTGFTEAFF.

This clonotype was picked up many times. CDR3 in DNA: TGTGCCAGCAGCTCTGCCTGGAACACTGAAGCTTTCTTT. This sequence encodes CASSSAWNTEAFF. J is TRBJ1-1 and V is TRBV7-3; D not resolved. The germline V gene has CDR1 SGHTA and CDR2 FQGTGA. The CDR3 runs to 13 residues. Trimming shortened V by 4 bases and J by 1 base, and 7 bases separated the two germline ends.

This clonotype was recorded many times. The chain recombines TRBV10-3 with TRBJ2-2, with 10 positions matching TRBD2. This CDR3 is built from 15 residues. J gave up 3 bases and V 2 bases, and 0 bases lay outside the gene matches. Germline CDR1 reads ENHRY; CDR2 reads SYGVKD. This CDR3 reads CAISEGLADTGELFF. The CDR3 DNA follows: TGTGCCATCAGTGAGGGACTAGCGGACACCGGGGAGCTGTTTTTT.

In this sample, this clonotype turned up many times. CDR3 amino acids: CASSFPQGPLNTGELFF. The DNA of the CDR3 is TGTGCCAGCAGTTTCCCTCAGGGGCCCTTGAACACCGGGGAGCTGTTTTTT. The V and J genes are TRBV28 and TRBJ2-2, with a weak D call TRBD1 (6 bases). CDR3 length: 17 amino acids. Trimming left V 3 bases short and J 1 base short, with 15 bases between. Germline values: CDR1 MDHEN, CDR2 SYDVKM.

The sample holds a few counts of this clonotype. The chain employs TRBV2 and TRBJ1-6; D remains ambiguous. The germline V gene has CDR1 SNHLY and CDR2 FYNNEI. The CDR3 loop spans 16 amino acids. With 5 bases removed from V and 5 bases from J, the gap between germline ends came to 16 bases. The CDR3 protein is CASSPDKRAHNSPLHF. As DNA, the CDR3 is TGTGCCAGCAGTCCGGATAAGCGGGCCCATAATTCACCCCTCCACTTT.

The sample holds many counts of this clonotype. This sequence joins TRBV7-6 and TRBJ2-1; TRBD2 matches at 8 bases. CDR3 length: 16 amino acids. Germline-derived CDR1 and CDR2 are SGHVS and FNYEAQ. V shed 1 base, J shed 6 bases, and the junction held 8 bases outside the gene matches. The CDR3 spells CASSLVTPGGGNEQFF. The CDR3 region has the DNA TGTGCCAGCAGCTTAGTTACGCCCGGGGGGGGCAATGAGCAGTTCTTC.

This clonotype was recorded at least ten times. The rearrangement links TRBV29-1 to TRBJ1-5; TRBD1 aligns across 9 bases. Per germline, CDR1 SQVTM and CDR2 ANQGSEA. Trimming cost V 0 bases and J 2 bases; bases outside gene matches: 5. This CDR3 region has 16 residues. CDR3 in amino acids: CSVEETTGGRNQPQHF. The DNA for the CDR3 is TGCAGCGTTGAAGAAACGACAGGGGGTCGCAATCAGCCCCAGCATTTT.

This clonotype has at least ten counts. This CDR3 is CANGDRLNLTDTQYF. CDR3 DNA sequence: TGTGCCAACGGGGACAGGCTCAACCTCACAGATACGCAGTATTTT. The rearrangement links TRBV24-1 to TRBJ2-3; TRBD1 agrees at 8 bases. The ends lost 11 bases at V and 2 bases at J; junction bases unmatched: 11. Germline lookup yields CDR1 KGHDR and CDR2 SFDVKD. The CDR3 has 15 amino acids.

This clonotype was detected ten times or more. The chain links TRBV11-2 to TRBJ2-2; 11 bases match TRBD1. V lost 4 bases to trimming and J lost 4 bases; unmatched junction nucleotides: 11. Germline V gene sequence: CDR1 SGHAT, CDR2 FQNNGV. This CDR3 has 18 amino acids. The CDR3 coding sequence is TGTGCCAGCAGCTCCCCCGGACAGGGGGCTTCGATCACCGGGGAGCTGTTTTTT. Translated: CASSSPGQGASITGELFF.